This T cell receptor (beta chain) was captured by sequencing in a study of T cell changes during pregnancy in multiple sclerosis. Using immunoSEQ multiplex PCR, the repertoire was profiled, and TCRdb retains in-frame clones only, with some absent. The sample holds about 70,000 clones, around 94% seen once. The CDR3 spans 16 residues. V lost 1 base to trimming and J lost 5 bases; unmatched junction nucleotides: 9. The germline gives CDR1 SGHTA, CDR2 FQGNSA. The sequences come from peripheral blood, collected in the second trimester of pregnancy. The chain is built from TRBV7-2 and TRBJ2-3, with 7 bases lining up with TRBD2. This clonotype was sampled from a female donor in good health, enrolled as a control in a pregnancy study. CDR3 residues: CASSLGAGPRGDTQYF. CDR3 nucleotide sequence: TGTGCCAGCAGCTTAGGAGCGGGGCCGCGGGGAGATACGCAGTATTTT.